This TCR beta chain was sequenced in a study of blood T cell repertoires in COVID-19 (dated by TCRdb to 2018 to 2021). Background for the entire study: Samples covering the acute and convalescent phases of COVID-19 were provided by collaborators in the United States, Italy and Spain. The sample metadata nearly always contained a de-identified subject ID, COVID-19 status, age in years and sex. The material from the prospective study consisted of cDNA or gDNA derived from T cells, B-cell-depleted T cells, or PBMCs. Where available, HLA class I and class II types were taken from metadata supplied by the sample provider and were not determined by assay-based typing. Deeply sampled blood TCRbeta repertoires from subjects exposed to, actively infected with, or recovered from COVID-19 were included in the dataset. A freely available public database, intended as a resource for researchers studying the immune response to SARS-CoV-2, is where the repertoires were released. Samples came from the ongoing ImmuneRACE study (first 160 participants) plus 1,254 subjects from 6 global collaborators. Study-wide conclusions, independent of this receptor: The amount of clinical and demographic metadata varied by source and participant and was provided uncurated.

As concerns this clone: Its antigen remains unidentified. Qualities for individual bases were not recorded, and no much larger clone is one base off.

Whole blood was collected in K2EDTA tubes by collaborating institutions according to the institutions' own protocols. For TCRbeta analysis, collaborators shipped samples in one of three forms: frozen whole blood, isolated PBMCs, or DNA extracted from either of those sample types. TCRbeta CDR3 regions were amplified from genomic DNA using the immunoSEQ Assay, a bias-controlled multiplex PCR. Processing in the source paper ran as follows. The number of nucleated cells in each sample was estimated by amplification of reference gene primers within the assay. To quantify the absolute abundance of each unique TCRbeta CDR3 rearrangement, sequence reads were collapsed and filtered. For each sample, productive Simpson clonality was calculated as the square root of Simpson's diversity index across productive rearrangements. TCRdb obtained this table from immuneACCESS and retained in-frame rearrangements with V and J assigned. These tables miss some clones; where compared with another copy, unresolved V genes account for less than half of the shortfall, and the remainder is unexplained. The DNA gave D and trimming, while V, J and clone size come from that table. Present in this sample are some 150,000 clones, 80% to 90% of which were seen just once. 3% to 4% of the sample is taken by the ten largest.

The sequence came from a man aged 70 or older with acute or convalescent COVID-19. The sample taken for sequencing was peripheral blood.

The CDR3: CASSLGGDYNEQFF. The DNA reads as follows: TGCGCCAGCAGCTTAGGGGGGGACTACAATGAGCAGTTCTTC. The V and J genes are TRBV5-1 and TRBJ2-1; a tentative D match to TRBD2 spans 7 bases. V gives up 2 bases and J gives up 3 bases, and the segment between their germline ends measures 9 bases. Taken from cysteine to phenylalanine, the CDR3 has 14 residues. Just CDR3 DNA is preserved here, 42 bases in frame from base 1. CDR1 and CDR2 are read off the germline V gene as SGHRS and YFSETQ. Reference TRBV5-1 and TRBJ2-1 genes cover what lies past the CDR3, so the full variable domain is KAGVTQTPRYLIKTRGQQVTLSCSPISGHRSVSWYQQTPGQGLQFLFEYFSETQRNKGNFPGRFSGRQFSNSRSEMNVSTLELGDSALYLCASSLGGDYNEQFFGPGTRLTVL.